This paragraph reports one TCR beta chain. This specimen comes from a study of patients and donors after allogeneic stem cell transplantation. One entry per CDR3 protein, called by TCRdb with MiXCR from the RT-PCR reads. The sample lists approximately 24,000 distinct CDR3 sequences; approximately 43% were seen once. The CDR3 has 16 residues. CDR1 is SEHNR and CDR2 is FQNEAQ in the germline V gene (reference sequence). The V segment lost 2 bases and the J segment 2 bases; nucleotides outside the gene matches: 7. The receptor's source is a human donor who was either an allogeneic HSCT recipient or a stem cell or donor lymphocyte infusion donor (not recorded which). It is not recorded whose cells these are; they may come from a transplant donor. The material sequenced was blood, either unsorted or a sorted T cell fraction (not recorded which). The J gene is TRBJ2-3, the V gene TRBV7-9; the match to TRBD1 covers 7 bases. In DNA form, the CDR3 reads TGTGCCAGCAGCTTATATGGGACAGACCCCACAGATACGCAGTATTTT. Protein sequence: CASSLYGTDPTDTQYF.